This TCR beta chain comes out of a study of T-cell reconstitution after alpha-beta-depleted transplantation in children. The V segment lost 4 bases and the J segment 8 bases; nucleotides outside the gene matches: 10. The CDR3 loop spans 15 amino acids. There are many counts of this clonotype. Unique molecular identifiers were used to barcode this TCRbeta library. MiXCR was run by TCRdb on the PCR reads, yielding one entry per CDR3 protein. Of 200,000 or so distinct CDR3 sequences in the sample, roughly 6.3% were seen once. This TCR was recovered from a girl less than two years old with combined immunodeficiency, due to receive a stem cell transplant. This rearrangement joins TRBV12-3 or TRBV12-4 to TRBJ2-1, with 8 bases matching TRBD2. This sample comprised PBMCs, obtained before TCRalphabeta/CD19-depleted stem cell transplant. As DNA, the CDR3 is TGTGCCAGCAGTTATGACGGGAGGGCCAGGTATGAGCAGTTCTTC. Protein: CASSYDGRARYEQFF.